This is a list of T cell receptor beta chains from one sample in a study of blood T cell repertoires in COVID-19. Here immunoSEQ multiplex PCR was the method, and the copy in TCRdb shows in-frame clones only, minus some. The data contain about 75,000 clones, about 79% of them singletons. Sequencing was carried out using peripheral blood. The receptors come from a woman in her forties or fifties with acute or convalescent COVID-19. CDR3s include the opening cysteine and the closing phenylalanine or tryptophan. The D gene is left open where the match is weak. The size field is filled for only some rows; it gives once, few, many or a size class.

size	D	V	J	CDR3	DNA
-	-	TRBV3-1/TRBV3-2	TRBJ2-1	CASSGGNEQFF	TGTGCCAGCAGCGGGGGGAATGAGCAGTTCTTC
few	TRBD2	TRBV5-1	TRBJ2-3	CASSLAIGTAGGSTDTQYF	TGCGCCAGCAGCTTGGCGATTGGGACGGCGGGGGGCAGCACAGATACGCAGTATTTT
-	-	TRBV28	TRBJ2-1	CASSQAGSRVNEQFF	TGTGCCAGCAGTCAAGCGGGCTCCCGAGTTAATGAGCAGTTCTTC
-	TRBD2	TRBV5-1	TRBJ2-3	CASSLGLAGGTDTQYF	TGCGCCAGCAGCTTGGGACTAGCGGGGGGCACAGATACGCAGTATTTT
-	TRBD1	TRBV6-6	TRBJ1-1	CASSYSDRGTEAFF	TGTGCCAGCAGTTACTCCGACAGGGGGACTGAAGCTTTCTTT
-	TRBD1	TRBV7-8	TRBJ1-2	CASSKTGAPYGYTF	TGTGCCAGCAGCAAAACAGGGGCCCCCTATGGCTACACCTTC
once	-	TRBV2	TRBJ1-2	CASRTGWQGGSGYTF	TGTGCCAGCAGGACCGGGTGGCAGGGAGGCTCTGGCTACACCTTC
-	TRBD1	TRBV19	TRBJ1-4	CATSGTGLVEKLFF	TGTGCCACCTCCGGGACAGGGTTAGTTGAAAAACTGTTTTTT
-	-	TRBV11-2	TRBJ2-2	CASSLFGAPGGELFF	TGTGCCAGCAGCTTATTCGGTGCCCCGGGCGGGGAGCTGTTTTTT
-	TRBD1	TRBV7-2	TRBJ2-3	CASSSDRAARTDTQYF	TGTGCCAGCAGCTCGGACAGGGCGGCTCGGACAGATACGCAGTATTTT
once	TRBD1	TRBV18	TRBJ1-2	CASSPEQGSGGYTF	TGTGCCAGCTCACCAGAACAGGGGAGTGGAGGCTACACCTTC
-	-	TRBV6-5	TRBJ2-5	CASSRARGGETQYF	TGTGCCAGCAGCAGGGCGAGGGGGGGGGAGACCCAGTACTTC
few	TRBD2	TRBV25-1	TRBJ2-5	CASSEYPGTSGKETQYF	TGTGCCAGCAGTGAATACCCTGGGACTAGCGGCAAAGAGACCCAGTACTTC
once	TRBD2	TRBV6-5	TRBJ2-7	CASGGSGGRYEQYF	TGTGCCAGCGGAGGGAGCGGGGGGCGGTACGAGCAGTACTTC
-	TRBD1	TRBV4-1	TRBJ1-1	CASSLGQGRNTEAFF	TGCGCCAGCAGCCTTGGACAGGGAAGAAACACTGAAGCTTTCTTT
-	-	TRBV20-1	TRBJ2-3	CSASGGDTQYF	TGCAGTGCTAGCGGGGGTGATACGCAGTATTTT
-	TRBD2	TRBV2	TRBJ2-1	CASSESSGRVNEQFF	TGTGCCAGCAGTGAGAGTAGCGGGAGGGTGAATGAGCAGTTCTTC
-	-	TRBV5-6	TRBJ1-1	CASSSKGAGGTEAFF	TGTGCCAGCAGCTCGAAGGGAGCGGGGGGCACTGAAGCTTTCTTT
-	-	TRBV28	TRBJ1-1	CASSRGGQKNTEAFF	TGTGCCAGCAGTAGGGGGGGGCAGAAAAACACTGAAGCTTTCTTT
-	TRBD2	TRBV6-6	TRBJ2-5	CASSYATSPETQYF	TGTGCCAGCAGTTACGCGACTAGCCCAGAGACCCAGTACTTC
few	TRBD1	TRBV7-3	TRBJ2-7	CASSPGTGRPYEQYF	TGTGCCAGCAGCCCCGGGACAGGGCGGCCCTACGAGCAGTACTTC
-	TRBD2	TRBV7-2	TRBJ2-2	CASSSISGMNTGELFF	TGTGCCAGCAGCTCGATTAGCGGGATGAACACCGGGGAGCTGTTTTTT
-	TRBD1	TRBV6-5	TRBJ2-5	CASKSGGSYQETQYF	TGTGCCAGCAAATCAGGGGGCAGTTACCAAGAGACCCAGTACTTC
-	TRBD1	TRBV3-1/TRBV3-2	TRBJ1-2	CASSPRRDRGRYGYTF	TGTGCCAGCAGCCCCCGCCGGGACAGGGGGAGGTATGGCTACACCTTC
-	-	TRBV5-1	TRBJ2-7	CASSLATNEQYF	TGCGCCAGCAGCTTGGCCACAAACGAGCAGTACTTC
-	TRBD1	TRBV27	TRBJ1-2	CASSTQGGNYGYTF	TGTGCCAGCAGTACACAGGGGGGAAACTATGGCTACACCTTC
-	TRBD2	TRBV2	TRBJ2-3	CASSEGPGGDTQYF	TGTGCCAGCAGTGAGGGGCCGGGGGGGGATACGCAGTATTTT
-	-	TRBV7-6	TRBJ2-7	CASSSYPGFQYEQYF	TGTGCCAGCAGCTCCTATCCAGGGTTCCAATACGAGCAGTACTTC
-	TRBD1	TRBV4-3	TRBJ2-3	CASSHEWTGSDTQYF	TGCGCCAGCAGCCATGAATGGACAGGGTCAGATACGCAGTATTTT
-	-	TRBV11-2	TRBJ1-1	CASSPHTQNTEAFF	TGTGCCAGCAGCCCCCATACACAGAACACTGAAGCTTTCTTT
-	-	TRBV5-6	TRBJ1-5	CASSRERQPQHF	TGTGCCAGCAGTCGGGAACGTCAGCCCCAGCATTTT
-	TRBD1	TRBV11-2	TRBJ2-5	CASSSTGALQETQYF	TGTGCCAGCAGCTCTACAGGGGCCCTACAAGAGACCCAGTACTTC
-	-	TRBV30	TRBJ1-4	CAWSPPHTTDRLFF	TGTGCCTGGAGTCCTCCACACACGACAGATCGACTGTTTTTT
-	-	TRBV7-2	TRBJ1-5	CASSLGGVQPQHF	TGTGCCAGCAGCTTAGGGGGGGTTCAGCCCCAGCATTTT
-	TRBD2	TRBV4-1	TRBJ2-3	CASSLLTSGSTDTQYF	TGCGCCAGCAGCCTCTTGACTAGCGGGAGCACAGATACGCAGTATTTT
-	-	TRBV5-4	TRBJ2-5	CASNLVGARGETQYF	TGTGCCAGCAACCTGGTGGGCGCGAGGGGGGAGACCCAGTACTTC